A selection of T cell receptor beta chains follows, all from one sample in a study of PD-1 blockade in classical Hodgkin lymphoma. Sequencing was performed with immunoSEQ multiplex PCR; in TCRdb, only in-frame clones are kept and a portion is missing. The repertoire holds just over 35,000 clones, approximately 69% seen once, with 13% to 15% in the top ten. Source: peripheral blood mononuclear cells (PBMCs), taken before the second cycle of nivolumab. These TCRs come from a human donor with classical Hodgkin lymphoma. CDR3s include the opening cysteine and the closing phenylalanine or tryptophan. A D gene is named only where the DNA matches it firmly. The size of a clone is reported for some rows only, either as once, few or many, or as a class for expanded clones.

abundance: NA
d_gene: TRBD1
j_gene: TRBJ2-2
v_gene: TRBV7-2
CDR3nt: TGTGCCAGCAGCTGGGGACAGGGAAGAACCGGGGAGCTGTTTTTT
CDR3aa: CASSWGQGRTGELFF

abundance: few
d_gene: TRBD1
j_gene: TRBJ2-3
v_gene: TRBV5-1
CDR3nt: TGCGCCAGCAGCTCGGGACAGCCCGCAGATACGCAGTATTTT
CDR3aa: CASSSGQPADTQYF

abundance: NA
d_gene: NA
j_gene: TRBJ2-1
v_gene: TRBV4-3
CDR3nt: TGCGCCAGCAGCGAAGGACAGTTTGTTAGCGGGTATAATGAGCAGTTCTTC
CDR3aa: CASSEGQFVSGYNEQFF

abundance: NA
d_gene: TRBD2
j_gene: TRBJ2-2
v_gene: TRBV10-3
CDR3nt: TGTGCCATCAGTGGACTAGCGGGACCCACCGGGGAGCTGTTTTTT
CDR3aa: CAISGLAGPTGELFF

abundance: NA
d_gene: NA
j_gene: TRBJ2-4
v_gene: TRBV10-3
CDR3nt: TGTGCCATCAGCGCCGGGGCAAAAAACATTCAGTACTTC
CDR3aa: CAISAGAKNIQYF

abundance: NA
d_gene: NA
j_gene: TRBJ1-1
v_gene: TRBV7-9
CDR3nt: TGTGCCAGCACCTATTTCCGCGGGAGGGGGACTGAAGCTTTCTTT
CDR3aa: CASTYFRGRGTEAFF

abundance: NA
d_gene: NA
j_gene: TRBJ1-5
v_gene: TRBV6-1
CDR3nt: TGTGCCAGCAGTGAACTAAATCAGCCCCAGCATTTT
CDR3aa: CASSELNQPQHF

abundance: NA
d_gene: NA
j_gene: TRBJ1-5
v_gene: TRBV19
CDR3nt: TGTGCCAGTCGATCGGGACACCATAGCAATCAGCCCCAGCATTTT
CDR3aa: CASRSGHHSNQPQHF

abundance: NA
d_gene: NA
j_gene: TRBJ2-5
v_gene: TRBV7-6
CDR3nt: TGTGCCAGCAGCCCACATTCCCTCGGGCAGGGGACCCAGTACTTC
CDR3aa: CASSPHSLGQGTQYF

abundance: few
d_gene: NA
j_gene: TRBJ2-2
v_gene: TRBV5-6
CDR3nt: TGTGCCAGCAGCTTGGTCAGGGTAAACACCGGGGAGCTGTTTTTT
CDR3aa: CASSLVRVNTGELFF

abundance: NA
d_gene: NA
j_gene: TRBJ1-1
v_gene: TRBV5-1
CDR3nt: TGCGCCAGCAGCTTGCAGAGTATGAACACTGAAGCTTTCTTT
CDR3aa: CASSLQSMNTEAFF

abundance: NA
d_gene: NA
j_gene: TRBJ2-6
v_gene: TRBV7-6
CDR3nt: TGTGCCAGCAGCTTATACGAGGGTTTAAGCTCTGGGGCCAACGTCCTGACTTTC
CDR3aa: CASSLYEGLSSGANVLTF

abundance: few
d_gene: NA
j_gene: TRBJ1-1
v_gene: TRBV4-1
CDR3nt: TGCGCCAGCAGCCAGGACCCGACAGGATTCAACACTGAAGCTTTCTTT
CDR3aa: CASSQDPTGFNTEAFF

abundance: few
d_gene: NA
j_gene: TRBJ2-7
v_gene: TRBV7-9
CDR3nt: TGTGCCAGCAGCTTAGCCGACTCCTTTTTGGACGAGCAGTACTTC
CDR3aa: CASSLADSFLDEQYF

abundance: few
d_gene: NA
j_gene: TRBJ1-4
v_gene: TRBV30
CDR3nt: TGTGCCTGGAGTGCCGGAATAATTGAAAAACTGTTTTTT
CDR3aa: CAWSAGIIEKLFF

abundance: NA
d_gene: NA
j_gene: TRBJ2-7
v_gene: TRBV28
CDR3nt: TGTGCCAGCAGTTTAGGGCTGGAATACGAGCAGTACTTC
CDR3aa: CASSLGLEYEQYF

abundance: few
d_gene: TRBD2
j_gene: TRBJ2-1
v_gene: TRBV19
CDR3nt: TGTGCCAGTAATGGAGCGGGAGCGTACAATGAGCAGTTCTTC
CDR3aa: CASNGAGAYNEQFF

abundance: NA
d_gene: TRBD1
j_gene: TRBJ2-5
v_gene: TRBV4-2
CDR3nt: TGTGCCAGCAGCCCGGGACAGGGCGAGACCCAGTACTTC
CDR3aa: CASSPGQGETQYF

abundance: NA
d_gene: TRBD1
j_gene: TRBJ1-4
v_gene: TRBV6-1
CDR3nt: TGTGCCAGCAGGGACAGGGGGCTTGCTAATGAAAAACTGTTTTTT
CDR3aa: CASRDRGLANEKLFF

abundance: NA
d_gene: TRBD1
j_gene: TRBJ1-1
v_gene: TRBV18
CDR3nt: TGTGCCAGCTCACCGCGACAGGGTGGGAACACTGAAGCTTTCTTT
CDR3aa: CASSPRQGGNTEAFF

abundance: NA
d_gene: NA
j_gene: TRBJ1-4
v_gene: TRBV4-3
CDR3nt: TGCGCCAGCAGCCAAGCCAACGGGGGAACTAATGAAAAACTGTTTTTT
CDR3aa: CASSQANGGTNEKLFF

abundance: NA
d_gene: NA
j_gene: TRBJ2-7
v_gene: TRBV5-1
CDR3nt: TGCGCCAGCAGCTTCGACCCCCCGGGGGCGGGGCCCTACGAGCAGTACTTC
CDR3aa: CASSFDPPGAGPYEQYF

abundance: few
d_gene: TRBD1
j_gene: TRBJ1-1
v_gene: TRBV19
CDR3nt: TGTGCCAGTAGTACCCCGACAGGGGGATTGAACACTGAAGCTTTCTTT
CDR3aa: CASSTPTGGLNTEAFF